The next 17 T cell receptor beta chains were all read from a single sample in a study of blood T cell repertoires in COVID-19. Libraries were prepared by immunoSEQ multiplex PCR; TCRdb keeps only in-frame clonotypes and omits some of them. The sample shows about 150,000 clones, more than 75% of them seen only once. Sequencing was carried out using peripheral blood. These receptors all come from a woman aged 55-75 years with COVID-19, enrolled during active disease.

The chain links TRBV24-1 to TRBJ1-5, with TRBD1 matching over 7 bases. The junction had 9 bases not matched to a gene; V was cut back by 4 bases and J by 1 base. This CDR3 has 17 amino acids. The germline gives CDR1 KGHDR, CDR2 SFDVKD. The CDR3 sequence: CATSDTGTDPSNQPQHF. CDR3 DNA sequence: TGTGCCACCAGTGACACCGGGACAGACCCAAGCAATCAGCCCCAGCATTTT.

V usage is TRBV5-4 and J usage is TRBJ1-1, with 7 positions matching TRBD1. Germline-derived CDR1 and CDR2 are SGHNT and YYREEE (reference sequence). V trimming: 2 bases; J trimming: 6 bases; junction bases outside the gene matches: 7. CDR3 length equals 14 residues. The DNA of the CDR3 is TGTGCCAGCAGCTTTACGGCCGACAGGGCTGAAGCTTTCTTT. Translating it yields CASSFTADRAEAFF.

This clone was seen just once. The chain links TRBV2 to TRBJ2-7, with D possibly being TRBD1 (6 bases). Between the trimmed V and J ends, which lost 3 bases and 1 base, there was a span of 16 bases. The V gene's germline CDR1 is SNHLY and CDR2 FYNNEI. There are 16 residues in the CDR3. Here the CDR3 reads CASSDAGTLTSYEQYF. Written as DNA, the CDR3 is TGTGCCAGCAGTGACGCCGGGACATTAACTTCCTACGAGCAGTACTTC.

This chain links TRBV3-1 (or the pseudogene TRBV3-2) with TRBJ1-1; no reliable D call. The germline gives CDR1 LGHDT, CDR2 YNNKEL (reference sequence). The CDR3 sequence is 14 residues long. V lost 0 bases and J lost 5, with 10 bases in between. CDR3 DNA: TGTGCCAGCAGCCAAGATCTCGTATCGACTGAAGCTTTCTTT. Its translation is CASSQDLVSTEAFF.

The chain has TRBV10-1 and TRBJ2-6; 7 nucleotides line up with TRBD2. The CDR3 contains 18 residues. Germline V gives CDR1 WNHNN, CDR2 SYGVQD (reference sequence). The V and J ends lost 0 bases and 2 bases, in that order; junction bases with no gene match: 7. CDR3 DNA sequence: TGCGCCAGCAGTGAGTCCTCTCCCGGGACTACTGGGGCCAACGTCCTGACTTTC. Its protein product is CASSESSPGTTGANVLTF.

V gene TRBV13 combines with J gene TRBJ1-1; D unclear. Per the germline V gene, CDR1 is PRHDT and CDR2 is FYEKMQ (reference sequence). This CDR3 comprises 13 residues. The V end lost 5 bases, the J end lost 7 bases, and 14 bases lay between the germline ends. This CDR3 reads CASSGGSRFEAFF. The CDR3 nucleotides are TGTGCCAGCAGCGGAGGGTCACGGTTTGAAGCTTTCTTT.

The chain recombines TRBV4-1 with TRBJ1-2; no definite D call. The V end was cut by 1 base, the J end by 8 bases, with 5 bases between. The CDR3 extends over 11 amino acids. Germline CDR1 is MGHRA and CDR2 is YSYEKL. CDR3 nucleotide sequence: TGCGCCAGCAGCCAAGTCTCCGGCTACACCTTC. Its translation is CASSQVSGYTF.

The chain has TRBV10-3 and TRBJ1-1, with TRBD1 matching over 8 bases. V dropped 9 bases and J dropped 6; count of bases not matched to a gene: 12. The CDR3 sequence is 14 residues long. Germline V gene sequence: CDR1 ENHRY, CDR2 SYGVKD. The CDR3 DNA follows: TGTGCCATAAAGTCAGGGGGCGGCTTCCCTGAAGCTTTCTTT. Translated: CAIKSGGGFPEAFF.

V and J are TRBV11-2 and TRBJ1-5; D is uncertain. Looked up from germline, CDR1 is SGHAT and CDR2 is FQNNGV. CDR3 length equals 14 residues. Trimming stripped 1 base from V and 2 bases from J, with 6 bases between. The CDR3 reads CASSLGQGNQPQHF. The CDR3 DNA follows: TGTGCCAGCAGCTTAGGGCAGGGCAATCAGCCCCAGCATTTT.

The gene calls are TRBV25-1 and TRBJ1-6, with 9 bases that match TRBD1. V trimming: 4 bases; J trimming: 2 bases; junction bases outside the gene matches: 3. Per germline, CDR1 MGHDK and CDR2 SYGVNS. The CDR3 loop spans 16 amino acids. DNA for the CDR3: TGTGCCAGCAGTGGACAGGGGGGAACCTATAATTCACCCCTCCACTTT. Amino acids: CASSGQGGTYNSPLHF.

The chain combines TRBV18 with TRBJ2-7; TRBD1 agrees at 8 bases. Per the germline V gene, CDR1 is KGHSH and CDR2 is LQKENI. The CDR3 runs 13 residues. J gave up 5 bases and V 6 bases, and 6 bases lay outside the gene matches. This CDR3 reads CASSPGQDHEQYV. The CDR3, as DNA: TGTGCCAGCTCTCCGGGACAGGACCACGAGCAGTACGTC.

This chain joins TRBV7-9 and TRBJ1-5; TRBD1 aligns across 9 bases. This CDR3 spans 17 amino acids. The trim removed 3 bases at V and 6 bases at J, leaving 12 bases unmatched. Germline CDR1 is SEHNR and CDR2 is FQNEAQ (reference sequence). In nucleotides, the CDR3 is TGTGCCAGCAGCTTCTATGTTGGGACAGGGACACGTCAGCCCCAGCATTTT. The encoded protein is CASSFYVGTGTRQPQHF.

The chain combines TRBV19 with TRBJ1-3, with D possibly TRBD1 on 6 matching bases. CDR1 is LNHDA and CDR2 is SQIVND in the germline V gene (reference sequence). Trimming pared 1 base from V and 1 base from J, leaving 11 bases between. The CDR3 has 16 amino acids. Here the CDR3 reads CASSIGAGQSGNTIYF. Here the CDR3 DNA reads TGTGCCAGTAGTATAGGGGCAGGACAGTCTGGAAACACCATATATTTT.

The genes are TRBV19 and TRBJ1-1; unclear D gene. Per the germline V gene, CDR1 is LNHDA and CDR2 is SQIVND (reference sequence). The V and J ends lost 6 bases and 4 bases respectively, with 18 bases between them. The CDR3 covers 15 residues. The CDR3 region has the DNA TGTGCCAGTAGCCAAATCGGTGGGCTGGGCACTGAAGCTTTCTTT. Translating gives CASSQIGGLGTEAFF.

This chain links TRBV15 with TRBJ2-5; 11 bases line up with TRBD1. The J segment lost 4 bases and the V segment lost 5 bases, leaving 6 bases of the junction unmatched. Germline V gene sequence: CDR1 LNHNV, CDR2 YYDKDF (reference sequence). This CDR3 comprises 15 residues. The DNA for the CDR3 is TGTGCCACCAGCCGCCCGGACAGGGGGCTAGAGACCCAGTACTTC. This translates into CATSRPDRGLETQYF.

V gene TRBV5-5 combines with J gene TRBJ2-1, with a possible D match to TRBD2 (5 bases). CDR3 length equals 16 residues. Trimming took off 4 bases at V and 0 bases at J, with 14 bases between the two ends. Germline loops: CDR1 SGHKS, CDR2 YYEKEE (reference sequence). The CDR3 loop reads CASSPSTPSSYNEQFF. Written as DNA, the CDR3 is TGTGCCAGCAGCCCTAGCACTCCGAGCTCCTACAATGAGCAGTTCTTC.

The V call is TRBV9, the J call TRBJ1-1, with TRBD1 as a possible D gene (6 bases). Germline V gene lookup returns CDR1 SGDLS and CDR2 YYNGEE. Between the trimmed V and J ends, which lost 4 bases and 8 bases, there was a span of 21 bases. The CDR3 loop spans 15 amino acids. Written as DNA, the CDR3 is TGTGCCAGCAGCCCCGACAGCTTACTAACAGGGGAAGCTTTCTTT. It translates to CASSPDSLLTGEAFF. The variable domain in full, completed from reference TRBV9 and TRBJ1-1, reads DSGVTQTPKHLITATGQRVTLRCSPRSGDLSVYWYQQSLDQGLQFLIQYYNGEERAKGNILERFSAQQFPDLHSELNLSSLELGDSALYFCASSPDSLLTGEAFFGQGTRLTVV.